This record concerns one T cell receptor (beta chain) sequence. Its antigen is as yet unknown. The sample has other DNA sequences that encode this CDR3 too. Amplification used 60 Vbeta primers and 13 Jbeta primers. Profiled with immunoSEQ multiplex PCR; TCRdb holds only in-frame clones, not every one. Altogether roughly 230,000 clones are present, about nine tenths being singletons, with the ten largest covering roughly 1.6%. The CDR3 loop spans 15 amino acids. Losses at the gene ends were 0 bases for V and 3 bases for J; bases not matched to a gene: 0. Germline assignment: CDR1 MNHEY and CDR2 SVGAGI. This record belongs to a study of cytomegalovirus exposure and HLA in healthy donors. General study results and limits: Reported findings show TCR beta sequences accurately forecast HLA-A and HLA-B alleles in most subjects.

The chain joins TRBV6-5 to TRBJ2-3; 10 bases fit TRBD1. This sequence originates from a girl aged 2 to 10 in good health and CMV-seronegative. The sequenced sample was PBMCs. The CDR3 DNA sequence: TGTGCCAGCAGTTACTCGGGACAGGGGACAGATACGCAGTATTTT. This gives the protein CASSYSGQGTDTQYF.